Below are 13 T cell receptor beta chains sequenced from a single sample in a study of control samples from healthy donors and cancer patients. Produced via immunoSEQ multiplex PCR; TCRdb's table is partial and in-frame only. The table includes some 120,000 clones, 87% detected once. The sample comprised blood. These receptors were taken from a man aged 40-49 years in good health.

The V call is TRBV19, the J call TRBJ1-1; D not certain. Germline values: CDR1 LNHDA, CDR2 SQIVND (reference sequence). CDR3 size: 13 residues. The germline V and J ends were trimmed by 3 bases and 5 bases, with 10 bases remaining between them. The CDR3 sequence: CASSIDRRTEAFF. The CDR3 bases are TGTGCCAGTAGTATTGATAGGAGGACTGAAGCTTTCTTT.

J is TRBJ1-2 and V is TRBV5-6; 8 bases map to TRBD1. The ends lost 4 bases at V and 4 bases at J; junction bases unmatched: 6. Germline lookup yields CDR1 SGHDT and CDR2 YYEEEE. The CDR3 loop spans 14 amino acids. As DNA, the CDR3 is TGTGCCAGCAGCCCGGGACAGGAGCCCTATGGCTACACCTTC. Amino acids: CASSPGQEPYGYTF.

This clone appeared a single time. The sample has other DNA sequences that encode this CDR3 too. The rearrangement joins TRBV19 to TRBJ1-6, with D perhaps matching TRBD1 (5 bases). The CDR3 runs to 16 residues. With 9 bases removed from V and 7 bases from J, the gap between germline ends came to 22 bases. Germline V lookup: CDR1 LNHDA, CDR2 SQIVND (reference sequence). CDR3 protein: CASSVPLGAKNSPLHF. CDR3 nucleotides: TGTGCCAGCAGTGTCCCCCTCGGGGCTAAAAATTCACCCCTCCACTTT.

This clone appeared a single time. The V gene is TRBV7-9, the J gene TRBJ1-2; no firm D call. Germline CDR1 SEHNR, CDR2 FQNEAQ (reference sequence). Trimming took off 1 base at V and 8 bases at J, with 8 bases between the two ends. The CDR3 is 12 residues long. CDR3 amino acids: CASSLEIGGYTF. The CDR3 nucleotides read TGTGCCAGCAGCTTAGAGATAGGCGGCTACACCTTC.

The J gene is TRBJ1-5, the V gene TRBV6-5; TRBD1 is a possible D gene (5 bases). CDR1 is MNHEY, CDR2 SVGAGI, per germline. V lost 6 bases and J 0 bases, leaving 12 bases between the germline ends. CDR3 size: 15 residues. CDR3 bases: TGTGCCAGCAGGGGGGGGTCATATAGCAATCAGCCCCAGCATTTT. Amino acids: CASRGGSYSNQPQHF.

The CDR3 reads CASSLGVKWYF. The CDR3 bases are TGTGCCAGCAGTTTAGGGGTAAAATGGTATTTT. This sequence joins TRBV12-3 or TRBV12-4 and TRBJ2-3; D uncertain. The CDR3 consists of 11 residues. V was pared by 1 base and J by 14 bases, with 10 bases between.

The chain is built from TRBV14 and TRBJ2-3, with 7 bases aligning to TRBD2. CDR3 length: 14 residues. The germline gives CDR1 SGHDN, CDR2 FVKESK. After removal of 1 base from V and 4 bases from J, the junction contained 2 bases not matched to a gene. CDR3 protein: CASSQVGGADTQYF. Written as DNA, the CDR3 is TGTGCCAGCAGCCAAGTGGGGGGGGCAGATACGCAGTATTTT.

V and J are TRBV21-1 and TRBJ2-5; TRBD1 is the table's D call, not checked against the DNA. TRBV21-1 is reported as a pseudogene. The CDR3 has 16 residues. The DNA of the CDR3 is TGTGCCAGCAGCAATGTGAGGCAGGGTAGACAAGAGACCCAGTACTTC. Its protein product is CASSNVRQGRQETQYF.

This chain uses TRBV19 with TRBJ2-7; D tentatively reads TRBD1 or TRBD2 (6 bases each). CDR1 and CDR2 from the germline V gene are LNHDA and SQIVND (reference sequence). The CDR3 runs to 13 residues. V lost 5 bases and J 4 bases, leaving 12 bases between the germline ends. The CDR3 sequence: CASSERGAYEQYF. The CDR3 nucleotides are TGTGCCAGTAGTGAGAGGGGGGCTTACGAGCAGTACTTC.

This clone appeared a single time. The chain joins TRBV6-2 or TRBV6-3 to TRBJ1-3, with a possible D match to TRBD1 (5 bases). Germline CDR1 is MNHEY and CDR2 is SVGEGT. With 0 bases removed from V and 2 bases from J, the gap between germline ends came to 14 bases. The CDR3 is made up of 17 amino acids. CDR3 coding DNA: TGTGCCAGCAGTTACTCCGGCAGGGCCGGAGCTGGAAACACCATATATTTT. Its protein product is CASSYSGRAGAGNTIYF.

The chain is built from TRBV4-3 and TRBJ1-4; D is uncertain. The CDR3 extends over 16 amino acids. Germline assignment: CDR1 LGHNA and CDR2 YSLEER. The germline V and J ends were trimmed by 0 bases and 8 bases, with 16 bases remaining between them. CDR3 sequence (DNA): TGCGCCAGCAGCCAAGATCCGTCCGTGTCGAGGGAAAAACTGTTTTTT. Amino acid sequence: CASSQDPSVSREKLFF.

The rearrangement joins TRBV7-8 to TRBJ1-2; 10 nucleotides align to TRBD1. The junction had 4 bases not matched to a gene; V was cut back by 5 bases and J by 7 bases. The germline CDR1 and CDR2 sequences are SGHVS and FQNEAQ. The CDR3 extends over 13 amino acids. In DNA form, the CDR3 reads TGTGCCAGCAGCACCCGGACAGGGGGTGGCTACACCTTC. Protein sequence: CASSTRTGGGYTF. The complete variable domain, with remaining parts taken from reference TRBV7-8 and TRBJ1-2, reads GAGVSQSPRYKVAKRGQDVALRCDPISGHVSLFWYQQALGQGPEFLTYFQNEAQLDKSGLPSDRFFAERPEGSVSTLKIQRTQQEDSAVYLCASSTRTGGGYTFGSGTRLTVV.

The V call is TRBV6-5, the J call TRBJ2-2, with D possibly matching TRBD1 (6 bases). This CDR3 comprises 12 residues. V gave up 6 bases and J gave up 6 bases, with 8 bases separating them. The germline CDR1 and CDR2 sequences are MNHEY and SVGAGI. The CDR3 region has the DNA TGTGCCAGCAGAGGGGGACCCGGGGAGCTGTTTTTT. Translation gives CASRGGPGELFF.